The 9 T cell receptor beta chains listed next were all sequenced from one sample in a study of cytomegalovirus exposure and HLA in healthy donors. Amplification used 60 Vbeta primers and 13 Jbeta primers. The method was immunoSEQ multiplex PCR; TCRdb's version includes in-frame clones alone and lacks a portion of them. The profile covers approximately 150,000 clones, with over 70% appearing a single time and under 9% taken by the ten largest. The sequencing input was PBMCs. The receptors were sampled from a woman between 35 and 50 years old in good health and CMV-seropositive.

The rearrangement uses TRBV19 and TRBJ1-2; TRBD1 agrees at 7 bases. V lost 4 bases to trimming and J lost 0 bases; unmatched junction nucleotides: 5. CDR1 is LNHDA and CDR2 is SQIVND in the germline V gene (reference sequence). The CDR3 sequence is 15 residues long. In nucleotides, the CDR3 is TGTGCCAGTAGTACCCGGGACAGAGCTAACTATGGCTACACCTTC. This sequence encodes CASSTRDRANYGYTF.

This rearrangement joins TRBV7-2 to TRBJ1-3, with TRBD1 as a possible D gene (6 bases). Germline CDR1 and CDR2: SGHTA and FQGNSA. CDR3 length equals 18 residues. V was cut by 3 bases and J by 2 bases, with 20 bases left in between. CDR3 in amino acids: CASSLNRAPQRTGNTIYF. The DNA of the CDR3 is TGTGCCAGCAGCTTGAACAGGGCTCCACAGAGGACTGGAAACACCATATATTTT. Combining the CDR3 with reference TRBV7-2 and TRBJ1-3 gives the whole variable domain GAGVSQSPSNKVTEKGKDVELRCDPISGHTALYWYRQSLGQGLEFLIYFQGNSAPDKSGLPSDRFSAERTGGSVSTLTIQRTQQEDSAVYLCASSLNRAPQRTGNTIYFGEGSWLTVV.

The CDR3 is CASSLSVTGAAFF. CDR3 nucleotides: TGTGCCAGCAGCTTATCGGTGACAGGAGCGGCTTTCTTT. The rearrangement uses TRBV7-9 and TRBJ1-1, with a weak D call TRBD1 (6 bases). The length of the CDR3 is 13 residues. CDR1 is SEHNR and CDR2 is FQNEAQ in the germline V gene (reference sequence). V dropped 2 bases and J dropped 11 bases, with 15 bases sitting between them.

The V call is TRBV28, the J call TRBJ2-5; TRBD2 aligns across 7 bases. Trimming cost V 6 bases and J 1 base; bases outside gene matches: 8. CDR1 and CDR2 from the germline V gene are MDHEN and SYDVKM. This CDR3 is built from 15 residues. CDR3 residues: CASRASGGFQETQYF. CDR3 nucleotide sequence: TGTGCCAGCAGAGCGTCGGGGGGATTCCAAGAGACCCAGTACTTC.

The gene calls are TRBV19 and TRBJ2-3; tentatively, D is TRBD2 (6 bases). V was clipped by 9 bases and J by 5 bases, with 15 bases between them. The CDR3 is 13 residues long. CDR1 LNHDA and CDR2 SQIVND come from the germline V gene (reference sequence). CDR3 in DNA: TGTGCCAGCTCCGGGGGTATTATAGATACGCAGTATTTT. Translation: CASSGGIIDTQYF.

This clone was picked up a small number of times. This rearrangement joins TRBV6-1 to TRBJ1-1, with D tentatively TRBD1 (5 bases). Germline V gene sequence: CDR1 MNHNS, CDR2 SASEGT. The V end lost 2 bases, the J end lost 10 bases, and 14 bases lay between the germline ends. The CDR3 covers 13 residues. CDR3 amino acids: CASSERGEGVAFF. Here the CDR3 DNA reads TGTGCCAGCAGTGAAAGAGGGGAGGGTGTAGCTTTCTTT.

This sequence joins TRBV7-2 and TRBJ1-2; D uncertain. The CDR3 length is 15 residues. Germline CDR1 is SGHTA and CDR2 is FQGNSA. The germline V and J ends were trimmed by 5 bases and 7 bases, with 20 bases remaining between them. This CDR3 reads CASSPEGTVAGGYTF. Here the CDR3 DNA reads TGTGCCAGCAGCCCCGAGGGCACAGTGGCTGGTGGCTACACCTTC.

As concerns this clone: A read error may produce the germline difference seen at one junction end. This rearrangement joins TRBV5-4 to TRBJ2-6, with a possible D match to TRBD1 (5 bases). The CDR3 totals 15 residues. Germline V lookup: CDR1 SGHNT, CDR2 YYREEE (reference sequence). The chain's CDR3 is CASSRDFSGANGLTF. CDR3 in DNA: TGTGCCAGCAGCCGCGACTTCTCTGGGGCCAACGGCCTGACTTTC. Full variable domain (rest looked up from reference TRBV5-4 and TRBJ2-6): ETGVTQSPTHLIKTRGQQVTLRCSSQSGHNTVSWYQQALGQGPQFIFQYYREEENGRGNFPPRFSGLQFPNYSSELNVNALELDDSALYLCASSRDFSGANGLTFGAGSRLTVL.

This clone occurred once. The chain uses TRBV27 and TRBJ1-5; 8 bases are a match to TRBD1. Germline trimming cut 5 bases from V and 6 bases from J; bases unmatched to any gene: 6. The CDR3 length is 14 residues. CDR1 MNHEY and CDR2 SMNVEV come from the germline V gene (reference sequence). The CDR3 DNA sequence: TGTGCCAGCAGTCCACAGGGGGTTGGTCAGCCCCAGCATTTT. Translated, it gives CASSPQGVGQPQHF.